This T cell receptor (beta chain) was recovered during a study of T cell repertoires in cytomegalovirus infection. Findings of the study overall: It was HLA-C-restricted CMV-specific TCR beta clonotypes that dominated the response ex vivo.

The V gene's germline CDR1 is SGHVS and CDR2 FQNEAQ. The CDR3 runs 15 residues. Trimming shortened V by 0 bases and J by 0 bases, and 8 bases separated the two germline ends. MiXCR, run by TCRdb on the reads, gives a single entry per CDR3 protein. The sample yields some 150,000 distinct CDR3 sequences, about 6% seen once. In its sample, this clonotype was seen many times. Its antigen is as yet unknown. V and J are TRBV7-8 and TRBJ1-1; D is undetermined. Sequencing was performed on PBMCs. This receptor was identified in a human donor in good health (CMV status not recorded). Some clones in this sample may be carry-over from other donors' samples. The CDR3 is CASSLAGSMNTEAFF. CDR3 sequence (DNA): TGTGCCAGCAGCTTAGCGGGCAGCATGAACACTGAAGCTTTCTTT.